This T cell receptor beta chain was found in a study of cytomegalovirus exposure and HLA in healthy donors. There are 17 residues in the CDR3. Germline V gene sequence: CDR1 SGHRS, CDR2 YFSETQ. J was trimmed by 3 bases and V by 0 bases; bases with no gene match: 8. Both 60 Vbeta primers and 13 Jbeta primers went into the PCR. The table came from immunoSEQ multiplex PCR; TCRdb's copy has only in-frame clones and leaves some out. The table lists about 140,000 clones, roughly 86% of them singletons, with about 3.2% in the top ten. The sequenced sample was PBMCs. The chain uses TRBV5-1 and TRBJ2-1; 8 bases are a match to TRBD1. The sequence derives from a man aged 18 to 29 in good health and CMV-seropositive. The CDR3 loop is CASSLVGGTGLYNEQFF. CDR3 bases: TGCGCCAGCAGCTTGGTGGGCGGGACAGGACTCTACAATGAGCAGTTCTTC.